Reported below is one T cell receptor beta chain. Its specificity is not known. An end of the junction does not agree with germline; a read error may underlie this. Germline assignment: CDR1 SSHAT and CDR2 FNYEAQ (reference sequence). CDR3 length equals 14 residues. This specimen comes from a study of radiation and T cells in renal cell carcinoma. Study-wide background: Nephrectomy followed 15 Gy stereotactic body radiation by 4 weeks. General study findings and limits: Top tumor clonotypes rose in blood 2 weeks post-radiation, then contracted.

Time point of the sample: blood 2 weeks post-SBRT. As for treatment: 15 Gy SBRT to primary tumor, nephrectomy 4 weeks later. After SBRT, blood was collected at 2 and 4 weeks, plus baseline. The repertoire was sequenced with immunoSEQ multiplex PCR; TCRdb's copy has only in-frame clones and lacks some. Among 150,000 to 180,000 clones listed, roughly 89% were seen once. The rearrangement joins TRBV7-7 to TRBJ2-5; D may be TRBD2 (5 bases). The sequence derives from a woman between 50 and 59 years old with renal cell carcinoma. Sequenced material: blood, taken from a patient whose treatment included radiotherapy and nephrectomy. The CDR3 sequence is CASSLAQTQETQYF. CDR3 in DNA: TGTGCTAGCAGCTTAGCGCAGACCCAAGAGACCCAGTACTTC.